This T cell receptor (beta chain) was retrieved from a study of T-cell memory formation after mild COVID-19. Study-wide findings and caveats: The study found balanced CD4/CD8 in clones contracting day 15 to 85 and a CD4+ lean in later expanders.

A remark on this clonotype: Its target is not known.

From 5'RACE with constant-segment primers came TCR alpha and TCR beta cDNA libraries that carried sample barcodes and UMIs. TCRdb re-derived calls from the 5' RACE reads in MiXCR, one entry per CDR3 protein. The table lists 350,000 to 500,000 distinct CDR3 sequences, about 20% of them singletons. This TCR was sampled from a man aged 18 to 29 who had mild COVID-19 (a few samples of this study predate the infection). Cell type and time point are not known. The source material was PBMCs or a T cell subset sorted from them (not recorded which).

DNA of the CDR3: TGCGCCAGCAGCCATGGGACTAGCGGGTCTAGCACAGATACGCAGTATTTT. Translating gives CASSHGTSGSSTDTQYF. The rearrangement links TRBV5-1 to TRBJ2-3; 12 bases are shared with TRBD2. Germline lookup yields CDR1 SGHRS and CDR2 YFSETQ. V lost 4 bases and J lost 0; bases outside the gene matches: 6. There are 17 residues in the CDR3.